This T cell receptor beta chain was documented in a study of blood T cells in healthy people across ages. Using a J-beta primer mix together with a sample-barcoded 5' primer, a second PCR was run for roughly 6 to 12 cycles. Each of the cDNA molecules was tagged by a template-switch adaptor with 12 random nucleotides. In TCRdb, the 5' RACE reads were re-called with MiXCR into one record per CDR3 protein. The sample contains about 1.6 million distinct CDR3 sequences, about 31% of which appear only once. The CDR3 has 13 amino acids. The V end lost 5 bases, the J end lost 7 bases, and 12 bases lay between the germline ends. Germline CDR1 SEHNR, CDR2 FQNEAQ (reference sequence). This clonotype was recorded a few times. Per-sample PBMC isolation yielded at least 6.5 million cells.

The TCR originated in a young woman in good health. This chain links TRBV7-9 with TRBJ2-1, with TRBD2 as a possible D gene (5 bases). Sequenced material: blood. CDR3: CASSPQLENEQFF. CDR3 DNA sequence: TGTGCCAGCAGCCCCCAACTAGAGAATGAGCAGTTCTTC.